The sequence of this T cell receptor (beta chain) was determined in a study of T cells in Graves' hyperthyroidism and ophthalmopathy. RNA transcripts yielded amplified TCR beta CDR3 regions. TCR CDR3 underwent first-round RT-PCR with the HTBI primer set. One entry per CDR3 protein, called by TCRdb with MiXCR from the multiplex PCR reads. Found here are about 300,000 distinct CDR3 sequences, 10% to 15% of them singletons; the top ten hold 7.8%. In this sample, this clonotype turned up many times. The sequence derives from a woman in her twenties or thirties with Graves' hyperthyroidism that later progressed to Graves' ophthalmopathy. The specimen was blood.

The CDR3 loop is CASSLGTAEEYF. The CDR3 DNA sequence: TGTGCCAGCAGTTTGGGGACTGCAGAGGAGTATTTT. This chain connects TRBV12-3 or TRBV12-4 to TRBJ2-3, with D maybe TRBD2 (6 bases). V was clipped by 3 bases and J by 13 bases, with 14 bases between them. The CDR3 is 12 residues long.